The 2 T cell receptor beta chains below come from one sample, sequenced in a study of blood T cells in healthy people across ages. Then a second PCR, running about 7 to 11 cycles, was carried out with a sample-barcoded 5' primer and a J-beta primer mix. TCRdb processed the 5' RACE reads anew with MiXCR; each CDR3 protein has one entry. In the table there are 780,000 or so distinct CDR3 sequences, roughly 50% of which are singletons. Sequenced input: blood. These receptor sequences come from an elderly man in good health.

The J gene is TRBJ2-7, the V gene TRBV25-1; TRBD1 might be the D (7 bases). Trimming left V 7 bases short and J 7 bases short, with 29 bases between. The CDR3 spans 17 residues. Per the germline V gene, CDR1 is MGHDK and CDR2 is SYGVNS. CDR3: CASNPQGGLSGGNEQYF. The CDR3 DNA sequence: TGTGCCAGCAACCCCCAGGGGGGACTCTCGGGCGGCAATGAGCAGTACTTC.

On this clonotype itself: This could be a read error, since a much larger clone is one nucleotide away. The genes are TRBV7-2 and TRBJ2-5, with 7 nucleotides matching TRBD1. With 5 bases clipped from V and 9 bases from J, the junction kept 12 bases outside the gene matches. The CDR3 spans 14 residues. CDR1 and CDR2 (germline): SGHTA, FQGNSA. As DNA, the CDR3 is TGTGCCAGCAGCGTGGACAGGACCTTCGGGGCCCAGTACTTC. Protein: CASSVDRTFGAQYF.